This TCR beta chain is from a study of T cell responses to AZD1222 COVID-19 vaccine. Analysis merged second doses at about 4 or about 12 weeks. Germline V CDR1 and CDR2: SGHNT, YENEEA. V trimming: 0 bases; J trimming: 9 bases; junction bases outside the gene matches: 4. There are 14 residues in the CDR3. General study results and limits: Just five or six AZD1222 recipients were seropositive at baseline. Breadth and depth of Spike-specific TCRs rose after two AZD1222 doses.

The repertoire was sequenced with immunoSEQ multiplex PCR; TCRdb's copy has only in-frame clones and lacks some. The sample lists approximately 150,000 clones, roughly 92% seen once, with about a tenth in the top ten. As to this clone: Its antigen is unknown.

V gene TRBV11-3 combines with J gene TRBJ2-1, with TRBD2 matching 8 bases. This sample comprised peripheral blood, obtained 28 days after the second AZD1222 dose. This TCR came from an adult who received the AZD1222 COVID-19 vaccine. The CDR3 sequence: CASSLEAGEVEQFF. The CDR3 DNA is TGTGCCAGCAGCTTAGAAGCGGGGGAGGTTGAGCAGTTCTTC. Full variable domain (rest looked up from reference TRBV11-3 and TRBJ2-1): EAGVVQSPRYKIIEKKQPVAFWCNPISGHNTLYWYLQNLGQGPELLIRYENEEAVDDSQLPKDRFSAERLKGVDSTLKIQPAELGDSAVYLCASSLEAGEVEQFFGPGTRLTVL.